Following are 21 T cell receptor beta chains from one sample sequenced in a study of T cell repertoires in cytomegalovirus infection. MiXCR was run by TCRdb on the reads, yielding one entry per CDR3 protein. The sample includes fewer than 550,000 distinct CDR3 sequences, about 15% of them seen just once. The sequenced sample was CD8+ T cells from PBMCs. The receptor set was obtained from a human donor in good health (CMV status not recorded). Some clones in this sample may be carry-over from other donors' samples.

This clonotype has a count of ten or more. The chain links TRBV5-5 to TRBJ2-7; D may be TRBD1 or TRBD2 (5 bases each). V lost 0 bases and J lost 1, with 8 bases in between. The CDR3 spans 14 residues. The germline V gene encodes CDR1 SGHKS and CDR2 YYEKEE (reference sequence). The CDR3 is CASSLAWGSYEQYF. DNA of the CDR3: TGTGCCAGCAGCTTGGCTTGGGGGTCCTACGAGCAGTACTTC.

In regard to this clonotype: This sequence may be a read error, since a much larger clone differs from it by one base. The chain has TRBV27 and TRBJ1-2; D call uncertain. Germline CDR1 is MNHEY and CDR2 is SMNVEV (reference sequence). V lost 6 bases to trimming and J lost 2 bases, with 7 bases between them. This CDR3 comprises 12 residues. The CDR3, as DNA: TGTGCCAGCAGGGGTCACAACTATGGCTACACCTTC. Translation gives CASRGHNYGYTF.

The chain has TRBV7-9 and TRBJ1-1; D remains ambiguous. From germline, CDR1 is SEHNR and CDR2 FQNEAQ (reference sequence). The CDR3 covers 16 residues. With 5 bases removed from V and 4 bases from J, the gap between germline ends came to 20 bases. CDR3 amino acids: CASSESIVLGSTEAFF. Written as DNA, the CDR3 is TGTGCCAGCAGCGAAAGTATCGTTCTGGGGAGCACTGAAGCTTTCTTT.

Comment on this clonotype: This may come from a read error, since a much larger clone is one base off. Since the CDR3 does not end with the conserved phenylalanine or tryptophan, this likely comes from a read error. The chain combines TRBV6-1 with TRBJ2-7, with TRBD1 identical over 8 bases. Germline assignment: CDR1 MNHNS and CDR2 SASEGT. The CDR3 consists of 13 residues. V gave up 6 bases and J gave up 3 bases; unmatched junction bases: 4. The DNA for the CDR3 is TGTGCCAGCAGGACAGGGGTGATCTACGAGCAGTACTTA. This sequence encodes CASRTGVIYEQYL.

As regards this clonotype: No conserved phenylalanine or tryptophan ends this CDR3, so it is likely a read error. The chain has TRBV27 and TRBJ2-7; D may be TRBD2 (5 bases). Germline V CDR1 and CDR2: MNHEY, SMNVEV (reference sequence). V lost 3 bases, J lost 5 bases, and 11 bases lay in between. The CDR3 covers 13 residues. The CDR3 sequence is CASSFGVTDEQYL. In DNA, the CDR3 is TGTGCCAGCAGTTTCGGGGTTACGGACGAGCAGTACTTA.

This clonotype was found a few times. The V gene is TRBV15, the J gene TRBJ2-5; no clear D gene. The germline V gene encodes CDR1 LNHNV and CDR2 YYDKDF (reference sequence). This CDR3 contains 12 residues. V was shortened by 8 bases and J by 3 bases, with 10 bases between the two germline ends. CDR3 region: CATGELEETQYF. The CDR3 region has the DNA TGTGCCACCGGGGAATTAGAAGAGACCCAGTACTTC. Together with reference TRBV15 and TRBJ2-5, the CDR3 gives the full variable domain: DAMVIQNPRYQVTQFGKPVTLSCSQTLNHNVMYWYQQKSSQAPKLLFHYYDKDFNNEADTPDNFQSRRPNTSFCFLDIRSPGLGDTAMYLCATGELEETQYFGPGTRLLVL.

In its sample, this clonotype was seen a few times. The rearrangement joins TRBV6-5 to TRBJ1-1; 10 bases are a match to TRBD1. The CDR3 is 15 amino acids. Germline CDR1 and CDR2: MNHEY and SVGAGI. Trimming removed 5 bases from V and 3 bases from J; junction bases left unmatched: 6. CDR3 in amino acids: CASSGTGEEDTEAFF. The CDR3 coding sequence is TGTGCCAGCAGTGGGACAGGGGAGGAGGACACTGAAGCTTTCTTT.

This clonotype has at least ten counts. This chain uses TRBV7-6 with TRBJ1-1; the D gene is possibly TRBD1 (5 bases). The germline V gene encodes CDR1 SGHVS and CDR2 FNYEAQ. The length of the CDR3 is 15 residues. Trimming removed 1 base from V and 4 bases from J, with 13 bases in between. CDR3 sequence reads: CASSLGVGGGTEAFF. The CDR3 region has the DNA TGTGCCAGCAGCTTAGGGGTTGGGGGGGGCACTGAAGCTTTCTTT.

The rearrangement uses TRBV12-3 or TRBV12-4 and TRBJ2-7; maybe TRBD2 (6 bases). This CDR3 region has 13 residues. Trimming removed 6 bases from V and 7 bases from J, with 16 bases in between. CDR3 nucleotides: TGTGCCAGCAGCCGCGGGACCGTCAAAGAGCAGTACTTC. Amino acids: CASSRGTVKEQYF.

This clonotype was detected ten times or more. The chain joins TRBV11-2 to TRBJ2-1; D assignment may be TRBD1 or TRBD2 (5 bases each). Germline CDR1 is SGHAT and CDR2 is FQNNGV. The CDR3 consists of 14 residues. The germline V and J ends were trimmed by 0 bases and 6 bases, with 9 bases remaining between them. The CDR3 sequence is CASSLEGGTNEQFF. In nucleotides, the CDR3 is TGTGCCAGCAGCTTAGAGGGTGGGACCAATGAGCAGTTCTTC. Supplemented by reference TRBV11-2 and TRBJ2-1, the full variable domain reads EAGVAQSPRYKIIEKRQSVAFWCNPISGHATLYWYQQILGQGPKLLIQFQNNGVVDDSQLPKDRFSAERLKGVDSTLKIQPAKLEDSAVYLCASSLEGGTNEQFFGPGTRLTVL.

This clonotype was counted at least ten times. This chain links TRBV10-3 with TRBJ1-1, with unresolved D. Germline CDR1 is ENHRY and CDR2 is SYGVKD. The CDR3 consists of 11 residues. Trimming took off 0 bases at V and 5 bases at J, with 1 base between the two ends. The CDR3 region is CAISESTEAFF. In DNA form, the CDR3 reads TGTGCCATCAGTGAGTCGACTGAAGCTTTCTTT.

The V gene is TRBV20-1, the J gene TRBJ1-5, with D perhaps TRBD1 (6 bases). This CDR3 has 17 residues. Germline V gene data show CDR1 as DFQATT and CDR2 as SNEGSKA (reference sequence). V was pared by 0 bases and J by 0 bases, with 15 bases between. CDR3 nucleotides: TGCAGTGCTAGAGATGAGGAGGGGGTGTATAGCAATCAGCCCCAGCATTTT. This sequence encodes CSARDEEGVYSNQPQHF.

This clonotype showed up many times. A read error may produce the germline difference seen at one junction end. The chain employs TRBV5-1 and TRBJ1-1; 7 bases align to TRBD1. Germline V lookup: CDR1 SGHRS, CDR2 YFSETQ. The CDR3 is 15 residues long. DNA for the CDR3: TGTGCCAGCAGCGCACGACAGGGTATGAACACTGAAGCTTTCTTT. It encodes CASSARQGMNTEAFF.

This clonotype turned up a few times. This chain joins TRBV2 and TRBJ1-2; 7 bases line up with TRBD1. The V and J ends lost 1 base and 6 bases, in that order; junction bases with no gene match: 8. This CDR3 comprises 15 residues. From germline, CDR1 is SNHLY and CDR2 FYNNEI. CDR3 sequence: CASSEVRGRGDGYTF. CDR3 coding DNA: TGTGCCAGCAGTGAAGTTCGCGGCAGGGGGGATGGCTACACCTTC.

This clonotype was observed many times. V gene TRBV28 combines with J gene TRBJ2-5; tentative D call: TRBD1 (6 bases). This CDR3 is built from 14 residues. Trimming took off 6 bases at V and 7 bases at J, with 18 bases between the two ends. The germline V gene has CDR1 MDHEN and CDR2 SYDVKM. CDR3 amino acids: CASSPDRRPGTQYF. CDR3 DNA sequence: TGTGCCAGCAGCCCTGACAGGAGGCCCGGGACCCAGTACTTC.

This clonotype was detected once. Given a much more abundant clone one base away, this may be a read error. This chain links TRBV7-8 with TRBJ2-7; D call uncertain. The CDR3 loop spans 14 amino acids. V was pared by 4 bases and J by 0 bases, with 10 bases between. Germline-derived CDR1 and CDR2 are SGHVS and FQNEAQ. The CDR3 nucleotides are TGTGCCAGCAGCTGTAGGGCGAGCTCCTACGAGCAGTACTTC. Translated, it gives CASSCRASSYEQYF.

This clonotype was counted only a few times. The chain uses TRBV7-9 and TRBJ1-4, with D perhaps TRBD1 (6 bases). The germline gives CDR1 SEHNR, CDR2 FQNEAQ (reference sequence). The CDR3 loop spans 15 amino acids. Trimming cost V 5 bases and J 4 bases, with 14 bases left between them. In nucleotides, the CDR3 is TGTGCCAGCAGCGGATTCGACAGGATTAATGAAAAACTGTTTTTT. Translating gives CASSGFDRINEKLFF.

The chain recombines TRBV5-6 with TRBJ2-5; perhaps TRBD1 as D (6 bases). V gave up 5 bases and J gave up 2 bases, with 16 bases separating them. The CDR3 is 15 residues long. Looked up from germline, CDR1 is SGHDT and CDR2 is YYEEEE. CDR3 in DNA: TGTGCCAGCAGTACAATGGACAGAGAGCAAGAGACCCAGTACTTC. Encoded protein: CASSTMDREQETQYF. The whole variable domain, remainder taken from reference TRBV5-6 and TRBJ2-5, is DAGVTQSPTHLIKTRGQQVTLRCSPKSGHDTVSWYQQALGQGPQFIFQYYEEEERQRGNFPDRFSGHQFPNYSSELNVNALLLGDSALYLCASSTMDREQETQYFGPGTRLLVL.

Concerning this clonotype: This could be a read error, since a much larger clone is one nucleotide away. This chain links TRBV12-3 or TRBV12-4 with TRBJ1-1; no reliable D call. Trimming pared 1 base from V and 3 bases from J, leaving 18 bases between. The CDR3 runs 17 residues. Here the CDR3 reads CASSLGCTVGLDTEAFF. CDR3 coding DNA: TGTGCCAGCAGTTTAGGGTGCACAGTAGGTTTGGACACTGAAGCTTTCTTT.

In its sample, this clonotype was seen many times. The chain joins TRBV6-1 to TRBJ2-2, with D possibly being TRBD1 (6 bases). The CDR3 extends over 14 amino acids. Trimming left V 5 bases short and J 2 bases short, with 9 bases between. CDR1 and CDR2 from the germline V gene are MNHNS and SASEGT. The CDR3 sequence is CASSSDSNTGELFF. The DNA for the CDR3 is TGTGCCAGCAGTTCGGACAGCAACACCGGGGAGCTGTTTTTT.

The table lists this clonotype with many counts. This chain uses TRBV4-2 with TRBJ1-1; D remains ambiguous. This CDR3 spans 13 amino acids. Germline assignment: CDR1 LGHNA and CDR2 YNFKEQ. V was trimmed by 3 bases and J by 3 bases, leaving 8 bases between them. The CDR3 nucleotides are TGTGCCAGCAGCCACCCTCGGGACACTGAAGCTTTCTTT. Amino acid sequence: CASSHPRDTEAFF.